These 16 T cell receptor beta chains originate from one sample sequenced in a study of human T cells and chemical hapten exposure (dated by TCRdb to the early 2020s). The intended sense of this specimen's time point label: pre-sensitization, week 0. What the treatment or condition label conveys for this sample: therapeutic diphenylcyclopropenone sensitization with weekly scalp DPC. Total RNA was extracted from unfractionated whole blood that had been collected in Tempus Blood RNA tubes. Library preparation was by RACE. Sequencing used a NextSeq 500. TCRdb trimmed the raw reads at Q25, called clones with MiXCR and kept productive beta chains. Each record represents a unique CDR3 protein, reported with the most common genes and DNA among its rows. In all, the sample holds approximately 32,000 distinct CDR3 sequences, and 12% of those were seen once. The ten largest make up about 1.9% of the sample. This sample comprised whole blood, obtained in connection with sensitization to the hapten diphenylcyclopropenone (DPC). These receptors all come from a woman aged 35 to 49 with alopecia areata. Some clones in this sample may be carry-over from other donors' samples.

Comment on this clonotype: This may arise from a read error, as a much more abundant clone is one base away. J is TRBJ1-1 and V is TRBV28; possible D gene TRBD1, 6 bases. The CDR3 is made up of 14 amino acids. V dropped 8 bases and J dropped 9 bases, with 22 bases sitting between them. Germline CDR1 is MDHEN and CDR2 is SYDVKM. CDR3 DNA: TGTGCCAGCCACTCGGGGCAGGGGAGAACTAAAGCTTTCTTT. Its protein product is CASHSGQGRTKAFF.

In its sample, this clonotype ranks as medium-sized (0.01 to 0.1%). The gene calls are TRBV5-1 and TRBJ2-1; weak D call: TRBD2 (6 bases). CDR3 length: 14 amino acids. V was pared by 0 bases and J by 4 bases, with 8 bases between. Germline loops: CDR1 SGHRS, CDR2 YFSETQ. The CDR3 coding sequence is TGCGCCAGCAGCTTGGGGGACTTATACAATGAGCAGTTCTTC. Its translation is CASSLGDLYNEQFF.

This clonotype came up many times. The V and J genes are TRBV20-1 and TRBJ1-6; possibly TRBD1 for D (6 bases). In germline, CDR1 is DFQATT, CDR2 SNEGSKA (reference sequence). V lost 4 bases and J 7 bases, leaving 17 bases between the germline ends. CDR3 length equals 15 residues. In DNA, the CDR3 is TGCAGTGCTACAGACTCGACAGGCGCCAATTCACCCCTCCACTTT. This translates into CSATDSTGANSPLHF.

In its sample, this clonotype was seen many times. The CDR3 sequence: CASSSPSTDTQYF. The CDR3 DNA follows: TGTGCCAGCAGCTCGCCCAGCACAGATACGCAGTATTTT. The V and J genes are TRBV7-2 and TRBJ2-3, with D uncertain. The germline CDR1 and CDR2 sequences are SGHTA and FQGNSA. The CDR3 is 13 residues long. V lost 4 bases, J lost 0 bases, and 5 bases lay in between.

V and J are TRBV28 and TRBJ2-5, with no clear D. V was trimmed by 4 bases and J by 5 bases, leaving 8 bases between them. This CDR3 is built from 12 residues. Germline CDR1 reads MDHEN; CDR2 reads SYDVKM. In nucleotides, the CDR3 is TGTGCCAGCAGTTGGGCTGGGGAGACCCAGTACTTC. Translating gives CASSWAGETQYF.

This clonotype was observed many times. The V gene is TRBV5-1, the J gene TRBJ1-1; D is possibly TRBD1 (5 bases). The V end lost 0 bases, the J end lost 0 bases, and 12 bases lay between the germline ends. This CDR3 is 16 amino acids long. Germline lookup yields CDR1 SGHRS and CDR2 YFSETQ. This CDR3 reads CASSLEYTGMNTEAFF. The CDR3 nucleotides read TGCGCCAGCAGCTTGGAATATACAGGCATGAACACTGAAGCTTTCTTT.

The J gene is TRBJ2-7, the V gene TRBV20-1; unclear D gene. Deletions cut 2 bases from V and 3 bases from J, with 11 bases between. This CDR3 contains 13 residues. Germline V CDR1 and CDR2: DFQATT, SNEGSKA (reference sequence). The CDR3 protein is CSARLVNNYEQYF. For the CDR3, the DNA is TGCAGTGCTAGACTAGTTAATAACTACGAGCAGTACTTC.

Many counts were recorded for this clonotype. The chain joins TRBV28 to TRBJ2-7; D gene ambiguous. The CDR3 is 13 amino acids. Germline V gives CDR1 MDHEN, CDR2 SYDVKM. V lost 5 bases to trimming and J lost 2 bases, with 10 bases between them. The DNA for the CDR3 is TGTGCCAGCAGTGGGCAGGTCCCCTACGAGCAGTACTTC. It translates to CASSGQVPYEQYF.

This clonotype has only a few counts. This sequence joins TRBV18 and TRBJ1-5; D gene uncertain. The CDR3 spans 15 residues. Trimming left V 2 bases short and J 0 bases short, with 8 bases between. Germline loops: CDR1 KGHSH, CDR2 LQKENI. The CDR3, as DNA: TGTGCCAGCTCACCAGTACGGGGTAGCAATCAGCCCCAGCATTTT. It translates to CASSPVRGSNQPQHF. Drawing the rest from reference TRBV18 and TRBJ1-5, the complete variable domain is NAGVMQNPRHLVRRRGQEARLRCSPMKGHSHVYWYRQLPEEGLKFMVYLQKENIIDESGMPKERFSAEFPKEGPSILRIQQVVRGDSAAYFCASSPVRGSNQPQHFGDGTRLSIL.

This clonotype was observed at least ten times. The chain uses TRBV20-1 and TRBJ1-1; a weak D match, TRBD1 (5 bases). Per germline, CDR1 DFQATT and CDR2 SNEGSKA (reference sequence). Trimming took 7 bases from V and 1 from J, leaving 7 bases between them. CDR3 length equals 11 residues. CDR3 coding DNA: TGCAGTGTCGGACAGAACACTGAAGCTTTCTTT. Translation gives CSVGQNTEAFF.

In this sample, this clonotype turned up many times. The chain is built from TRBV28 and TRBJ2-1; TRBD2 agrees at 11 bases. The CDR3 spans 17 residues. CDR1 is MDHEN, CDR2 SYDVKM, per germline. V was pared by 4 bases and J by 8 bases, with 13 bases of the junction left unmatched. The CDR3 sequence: CASSSRTSGQVLDEQFF. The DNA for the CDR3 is TGTGCCAGCAGTTCACGGACTAGCGGGCAAGTGTTGGATGAGCAGTTCTTC. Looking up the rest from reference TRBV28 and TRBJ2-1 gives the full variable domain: DVKVTQSSRYLVKRTGEKVFLECVQDMDHENMFWYRQDPGLGLRLIYFSYDVKMKEKGDIPEGYSVSREKKERFSLILESASTNQTSMYLCASSSRTSGQVLDEQFFGPGTRLTVL.

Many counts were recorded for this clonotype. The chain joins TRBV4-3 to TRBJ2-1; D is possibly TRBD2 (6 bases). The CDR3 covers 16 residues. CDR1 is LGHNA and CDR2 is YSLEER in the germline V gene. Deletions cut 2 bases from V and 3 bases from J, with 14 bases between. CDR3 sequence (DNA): TGCGCCAGCAGCCAAACCCGGGACTTCTACTACAATGAGCAGTTCTTC. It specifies CASSQTRDFYYNEQFF.

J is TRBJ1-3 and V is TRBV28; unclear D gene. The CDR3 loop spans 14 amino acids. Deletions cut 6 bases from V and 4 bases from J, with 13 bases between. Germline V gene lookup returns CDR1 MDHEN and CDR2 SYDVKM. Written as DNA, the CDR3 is TGTGCCAGCAGCAGAACCCGATCCGGAAACACCATATATTTT. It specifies CASSRTRSGNTIYF.

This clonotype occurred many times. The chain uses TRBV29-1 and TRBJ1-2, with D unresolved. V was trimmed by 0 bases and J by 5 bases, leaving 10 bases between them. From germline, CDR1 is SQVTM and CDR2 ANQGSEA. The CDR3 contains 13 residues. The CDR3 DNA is TGCAGCGTTGAAGATTTGGCCAAGTATGGCTACACCTTC. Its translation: CSVEDLAKYGYTF.

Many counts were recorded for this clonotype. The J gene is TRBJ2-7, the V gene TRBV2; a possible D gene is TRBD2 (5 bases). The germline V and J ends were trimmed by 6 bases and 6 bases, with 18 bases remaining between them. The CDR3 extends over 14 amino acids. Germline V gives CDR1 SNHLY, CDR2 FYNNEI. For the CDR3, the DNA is TGTGCCAGCAGAGAGACCGGGGTGACGCCCGAGCAGTACTTC. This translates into CASRETGVTPEQYF.

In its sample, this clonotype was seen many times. As DNA, the CDR3 is TGTGCCAGCAGCTTAGACCCCACAGGCCCCGGGGAGCTGTTTTTT. It translates to CASSLDPTGPGELFF. The chain uses TRBV11-2 and TRBJ2-2, with D possibly being TRBD1 (5 bases). CDR1 SGHAT and CDR2 FQNNGV come from the germline V gene. Trimming pared 0 bases from V and 6 bases from J, leaving 11 bases between. The CDR3 runs 15 residues. The variable domain in full, completed from reference TRBV11-2 and TRBJ2-2, reads EAGVAQSPRYKIIEKRQSVAFWCNPISGHATLYWYQQILGQGPKLLIQFQNNGVVDDSQLPKDRFSAERLKGVDSTLKIQPAKLEDSAVYLCASSLDPTGPGELFFGEGSRLTVL.